The source of this T cell receptor (beta chain) is a study of blood T cell repertoires in COVID-19 (dated by TCRdb to between 2020 and 2021). With regard to the full study: The collaborator samples originated in the United States, Italy and Spain and spanned the acute and convalescent phases of COVID-19. The material from the prospective study consisted of cDNA or gDNA derived from T cells, B-cell-depleted T cells, or PBMCs. Deeply sampled blood TCRbeta repertoires from subjects exposed to, actively infected with, or recovered from COVID-19 were included in the dataset. The repertoires were released in a freely available public database meant as a resource for research on the immune response to SARS-CoV-2. Samples came from the ongoing ImmuneRACE study (first 160 participants) plus 1,254 subjects from 6 global collaborators. Nearly every sample came with metadata listing a de-identified subject ID, COVID-19 status, age in years and sex. Where available, HLA class I and class II types were taken from metadata supplied by the sample provider and were not determined by assay-based typing. General conclusions and limits of the study: The amount of clinical and demographic metadata varied by source and participant and was provided uncurated.

Here V drops 0 bases and J drops 4 bases, and the junction holds 7 bases not matched to any gene. Reading from cysteine to phenylalanine, the CDR3 counts 17 amino acids. Only the CDR3 portion is preserved as DNA: 51 bases, with reading frame beginning at the first base. CDR1 and CDR2 were assigned from the germline V gene as SGHRS and YFSETQ. Each collaborating institution followed its own protocols to collect whole blood in K2EDTA tubes. For TCRbeta analysis, collaborators shipped samples in one of three forms: frozen whole blood, isolated PBMCs, or DNA extracted from either of those sample types. TCRbeta CDR3 regions were amplified from genomic DNA by means of the immunoSEQ Assay, a bias-controlled multiplex PCR. In the paper's pipeline: The number of nucleated cells in each sample was estimated by amplification of reference gene primers within the assay. To quantify the absolute abundance of each unique TCRbeta CDR3 rearrangement, sequence reads were collapsed and filtered. Productive Simpson clonality was computed per sample as the square root of Simpson's diversity index over productive rearrangements. TCRdb retrieved this table from immuneACCESS and kept in-frame rearrangements only. Not all clones are present; in checked studies, unresolved V genes account for under half, and no reason is known for the remainder. Clone size and the V and J calls come from that table; the DNA yielded D and trimming. Here the sample has roughly 160,000 clones; approximately 84% occur a single time. The ten largest clones represent about 1% of the sample.

Details on this clone: It lacks a known antigen. Base-call qualities are not available, and no considerably larger clone is one nucleotide away.

Sequenced material: peripheral blood. This TCR came from a man aged 40-55 years with acute or convalescent COVID-19. Here the chain combines TRBV5-1 and TRBJ2-3; TRBD1 lines up with 11 middle nucleotides. The nucleotide sequence is given as TGCGCCAGCAGCTTGGCCGAGAGGACAGGGGGCGCAGATACGCAGTATTTT. This is translated as CASSLAERTGGADTQYF. Full variable domain (CDR3 extended with the reference TRBV5-1 and TRBJ2-3 proteins): KAGVTQTPRYLIKTRGQQVTLSCSPISGHRSVSWYQQTPGQGLQFLFEYFSETQRNKGNFPGRFSGRQFSNSRSEMNVSTLELGDSALYLCASSLAERTGGADTQYFGPGTRLTVL.